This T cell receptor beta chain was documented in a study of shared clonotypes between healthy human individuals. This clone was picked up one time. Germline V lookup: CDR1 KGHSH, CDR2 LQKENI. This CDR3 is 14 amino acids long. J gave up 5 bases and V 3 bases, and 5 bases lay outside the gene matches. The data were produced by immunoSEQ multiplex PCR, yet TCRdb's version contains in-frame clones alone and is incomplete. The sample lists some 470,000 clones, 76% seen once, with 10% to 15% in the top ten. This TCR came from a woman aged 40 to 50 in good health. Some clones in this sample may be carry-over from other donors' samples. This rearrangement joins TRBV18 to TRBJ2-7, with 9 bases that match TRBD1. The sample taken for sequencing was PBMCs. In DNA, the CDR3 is TGTGCCAGCTCACCGGGACAGGGCGTCGACGAGCAGTACTTC. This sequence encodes CASSPGQGVDEQYF.